This T cell receptor beta chain was found in a study of blood T cell repertoires in COVID-19. Study in general: In each case, the material was cDNA or gDNA derived from T cells, B-cell-depleted T cells, or PBMCs.

This study enrolled people aged roughly 18 to 90 from about two dozen US geographic areas. Assignments of participants to cohorts depended upon their own reported clinical history. Original processing methods: Amplification with reference gene primers provided the estimates of nucleated cell counts. The data were produced by immunoSEQ multiplex PCR, yet TCRdb's version contains in-frame clones alone and is incomplete. V and J calls and clone size are given by that table; D and trimming were obtained from the DNA. This table has more than 300,000 clones, more than 85% appearing once. CDR1 is LGHNA, CDR2 YSLEER, per germline. Trimming took off 4 bases at V and 0 bases at J, with 12 bases between the two ends. This CDR3 is 16 amino acids long.

This receptor was taken from a woman in her 30s who had been exposed to COVID-19. Sample: PBMCs or T cells enriched from blood (not recorded which). This rearrangement joins TRBV4-3 to TRBJ1-4; the D is unclear. In nucleotides, the CDR3 is TGCGCCAGCAGCCCGGATAGCGGGACAACTAATGAAAAACTGTTTTTT. This gives the protein CASSPDSGTTNEKLFF.